This T cell receptor (beta chain) is drawn from a study of cytomegalovirus exposure and HLA in healthy donors (dated by TCRdb to the late 2010s). For the wider study: An earlier analysis of approximately 600 of the donors reported approximately 300 Gb of sequence data and more than 90 million unique TCR beta sequences from 150 million to 200 million T cells. An early release covering 550 to 700 HLA-typed donors comprised 300 to 350 gigabases of sequencing data and around 86 million unique TCR sequences. Of the 350 to 450 genotyped donors, 81% were placed in the genetic ancestry cluster associated with self-reported Caucasian donors. The study aimed to test whether cataloging public T cell receptors could reveal signatures of past pathogen exposure. The study profiled the T cell repertoires of approximately 700 subjects by immunosequencing and related them to cytomegalovirus serostatus. In addition to the first cohort of about 650 subjects, a separate validation cohort of approximately 130 different subjects was used. High-throughput TCR immunosequencing, statistical association of individual TCRs with disease status, and machine learning were combined to predict cytomegalovirus infection status. A later analysis re-examined previously published TCR beta repertoires from roughly 650 donors and added high-resolution HLA genotyping to investigate patterns of TCR occurrence. In the later analysis, no new phenotypic data were used to find candidate immune exposures; instead, reliance was placed on TCR beta sequences and their occurrence across donors. In an earlier analysis of over 550 of the donors, high-throughput TCR beta sequencing was used to judge whether each TCR beta V gene segment behaved as functional or pseudogenic. Donor age, sex, ethnicity and CMV serostatus were compiled together with the repertoire data. Genome-wide SNP genotypes for about 65% of the 666 donors were used in a later genetic analysis, which treated that subset as a discovery cohort. Every repertoire in the discovery cohort had been generated on one and the same sequencing platform. HLA typing included class I and class II loci at four-digit resolution. Typing coverage differed by locus: A, B, C, DRB1 and DQB1 were typed in roughly 620-630 donors, DQA1 in around 500, DPA1 in 600 to 610, and DPB1 in just under 490. Because of strong linkage in the cohort, roughly five DR-DQ haplotypes were treated as single units for association and clustering. On average, roughly 200,000 unique TCR beta nucleotide sequences were sequenced per donor among fewer than 500 genotyped donors of the cohort, with 15% to 20% of those sequences being non-productive.

Overall results and qualifications from the work: At a false discovery rate of 0.05, a later analysis linked under 20,000 TCR beta sequences to specific HLA alleles. While some public TCRs were present in many individuals, most TCR sequences turned up only very rarely across donors. Sequencing depth was assumed to be roughly uniform across donors in the presence/absence analyses, though that assumption may not hold. An earlier analysis of 450 to 750 of the donors showed that most TCR beta V segments appeared in productive rearrangements either about 87% or about 30% of the time, which broadly matched IMGT annotations. A cluster of highly shared sequence variants was judged likely to be a technical artifact of the sequencing pipeline. In vitro tests confirmed that a few of the cytomegalovirus-associated TCR beta chains recognize cytomegalovirus antigens. It was suggested by the authors that the approach could potentially be generalized to other disease states and immunological phenotypes. Most CMV-associated TCR beta chains appeared to be HLA-restricted in a later analysis, and the HLA associations seemed to be driven largely by CMV exposure. Cytomegalovirus status was reported to be diagnosed by the classifier with high specificity and sensitivity in both the original and validation cohorts. A further reported finding was that TCR beta sequences accurately predicted the HLA-A and HLA-B alleles for most subjects in the first cohort. In a later genetic analysis, a missense DCLRE1C variant was associated with V-gene and J-gene trimming of TCR beta chains, and the association was replicated in an independent cohort. This cohort had only TCR beta chains sequenced, and the lack of alpha or paired-chain data limited which features could be detected. Because counts were too low, seventeen rarely observed V segments, including chromosome 9 orphons, were excluded from the earlier analysis of 587 of the donors. Strong co-occurrence of HLA alleles, especially DR and DQ, made assigning TCR associations to individual alleles difficult. A later analysis found that HLA-associated TCR beta chains were more clonally expanded and had lower generation probabilities than equally common non-associated chains. Compared with the 666-donor mean, donors in an Asian-associated ancestry cluster had fewer N-insertions in productive TCRs, according to a later genetic analysis. In a later analysis, several top co-occurrence clusters were reported to appear linked to parvovirus B19, influenza, CMV and Epstein-Barr virus. Because HLA typing was missing for some donors at each locus, association tests included only the typed subset. The study gave a list of 150 to 200 TCR beta chains associated with cytomegalovirus. The only immune exposure information available for the cohort was CMV serostatus. In a later analysis, TCR association rates were found to vary across HLA loci, with the most associated TCRs seen for DRB1 alleles and the fewest for HLA-C alleles. Linkage disequilibrium might explain the correlated functional status among segregating V segments, but an unknown experimental factor could not be ruled out.

A remark on this clone: It lacks a known antigen. No base-level quality is on record; no much larger clone is a single base apart.

The library relied on the immunoSEQ multiplex PCR assay. For the multiplex PCR, a mixture combining 60 forward primers for TCR Vbeta segments and 13 reverse primers for TCR Jbeta segments was used. Amplification of the CDR3 region of rearranged TCR beta genes was performed with a multiplex PCR assay on genomic DNA. On the Illumina HiSeq System, the amplified TCR beta libraries were sequenced as 87-base-pair reads. In the original analysis: In a later analysis, some 80 million unique TCR beta chains were counted across the approximately 620 repertoires, and roughly 11 million of these chains were shared by at least two donors. Raw reads were error-corrected and collapsed into unique sequences with a nearest-neighbor algorithm that merged closely related sequences to remove PCR and sequencing errors. V, D and J gene segments were assigned by aligning CDR3 sequences to IMGT reference sequences. For a sequence to be retained, a match of at least six nucleotides to both a V gene segment and a J gene segment was required. A rearrangement was called productive if the CDR3 had no stop codons and remained in frame with V and J, and every other rearrangement was called non-productive. CDR3 was defined by IMGT convention, running from the second conserved V-encoded cysteine to the conserved J-encoded phenylalanine. Sequences without an unambiguous match to a single V gene segment were excluded from the earlier analysis of about 640 of the donors. An earlier analysis of fewer than 750 of the donors called V segments functional above 56.7% productive rearrangements and segregating when the between-donor standard deviation exceeded 5%. To diagnose cytomegalovirus status from the catalog of TCR beta chain sequences, a statistical classification framework was built. In a later analysis, TCR nucleotide sequences were compared against IMGT/GENE-DB human TR gene sequences so that V and J genes could be assigned. The TCRdist pipeline was used in a later analysis to assign CDR3 sequences and most-parsimonious VDJ recombination scenarios. In a later analysis, each TCR beta chain was defined by its CDR3 amino acid sequence together with its V-gene family, and reads without a unique V-gene family were excluded. To address suspected cross-contamination and a sequencing artifact, a later analysis removed a few hundred highly shared, low-generation-probability nucleotide sequences. In a later analysis, a clonal expansion index was calculated for each public chain from normalized within-repertoire ranks of inferred template counts. Generation probabilities in a later analysis came from a VDJ recombination model fitted to out-of-frame rearrangements, and those results were checked against IGoR. In a later analysis, TCR-TCR, TCR-HLA and TCR-CMV co-occurrence was scored with hypergeometric tests, and a repertoire-size bias correction was applied to TCR pairs. A later analysis estimated false discovery rates by permuting HLA or CMV assignments 20 times. A later analysis grouped co-occurring TCRs with DBSCAN, adding TCRdist sequence similarity when clustering within HLA-allele-positive subsets. Repertoires with fewer than 30,000 or more than 120,000 public chains, plus five repertoires with anomalous nucleotide sharing, were excluded from co-occurrence clustering. Here the immuneACCESS table is served through TCRdb, limited to in-frame sequences with V and J called. Missing clones are a known gap in these copies; in checked studies unresolved V genes cover under half, and the rest lacks a known reason. For V, J and clone size, that table is used; D and trimming come from the DNA. This sample has approximately 40,000 clones in its table, and around three fifths of those were observed once. The ten largest clones represent roughly 18% of the sample.

The cohort consisted of hundreds of healthy bone marrow donors. Cohort members were all nominally healthy when sampled, although unrecorded immune exposures were likely present. The donor tested CMV seropositive, placing the donor among the 310 or so seropositive members of the cohort. A peripheral blood sample was collected from each donor, and TCR beta sequencing was performed on peripheral blood mononuclear cells. Genomic DNA extraction from the blood cell samples was performed with the Qiagen DNeasy Blood Extraction Kit. The sequence came from a man in his fifties or sixties in good health and CMV-seropositive. The sample taken for sequencing was PBMCs.

The nucleotide sequence is given as TGCGCCAGCAGCAAGGACAGGGGGGAAAACATTCAGTACTTC. This gives the protein CASSKDRGENIQYF. Rearrangement joined TRBV5-1 to TRBJ2-4, with 10 bases matching TRBD1. V trim: 4 bases; J trim: 5 bases; unmatched bases: 3. Looking up the germline V gene yields CDR1 SGHRS and CDR2 YFSETQ. From its cysteine to its phenylalanine, the CDR3 spans 14 amino acids. Just CDR3 DNA is preserved here, 42 bases in frame from base 1.